This is a list of T cell receptor beta chains from one sample in a study of T cells in Graves' hyperthyroidism and ophthalmopathy. In TCRdb, the multiplex PCR reads were re-called with MiXCR into one record per CDR3 protein. The data hold approximately 400,000 distinct CDR3 sequences, with 11% to 15% observed a single time. The sequencing input was blood. The receptors shown here come from a man aged 50 to 60 with Graves' ophthalmopathy. The CDR3 runs from the conserved cysteine through the conserved F or W. A D gene is named only where the DNA matches it firmly. Clone size is given for some rows only: seen once, a few or many times, or a class if the clone is expanded.

many	14	TRBV12-3/TRBV12-4	TRBJ2-5	.	CASSWGEGRETQYF	TGTGCCAGCAGCTGGGGCGAGGGGAGGGAGACCCAGTACTTC
few	16	TRBV12-3/TRBV12-4	TRBJ2-3	TRBD2	CASSFRLADSTDTQYF	TGTGCCAGCAGTTTTAGGCTAGCGGACAGCACAGATACGCAGTATTTT
few	14	TRBV6-1	TRBJ1-1	.	CASREDSPSTEAFF	TGTGCCAGCAGAGAGGACAGCCCCTCCACTGAAGCTTTCTTT
many	14	TRBV7-8	TRBJ1-2	TRBD1	CASSVRQGPYGYTF	TGTGCCAGCAGCGTCCGACAGGGTCCCTATGGCTACACCTTC
.	13	TRBV29-1	TRBJ2-4	.	CSVVGKGKNIQYF	TGCAGCGTTGTAGGGAAGGGCAAAAACATTCAGTACTTC
many	14	TRBV19	TRBJ1-1	.	CASSIGGMNTEAFF	TGTGCCAGTAGTATCGGGGGAATGAACACTGAAGCTTTCTTT
many	15	TRBV12-3/TRBV12-4	TRBJ1-1	TRBD1	CATQTGGLMNTEAFF	TGTGCCACGCAAACAGGGGGCCTTATGAACACTGAAGCTTTCTTT
many	16	TRBV2	TRBJ1-5	.	CASSLGPRQAGQPQHF	TGTGCCAGCAGTCTCGGCCCTCGACAGGCGGGTCAGCCCCAGCATTTT
few	16	TRBV27	TRBJ2-4	.	CASSIAGAAGKNIQYF	TGTGCCAGCAGTATCGCAGGGGCGGCGGGCAAAAACATTCAGTACTTC
many	19	TRBV14	TRBJ2-7	TRBD2	CASSLYRPKLALSSYEQYF	TGTGCCAGCAGCCTGTATAGGCCAAAACTAGCGCTGAGCTCCTACGAGCAGTACTTC
.	13	TRBV7-9	TRBJ2-1	.	CASLNSRYNEQFF	TGTGCCAGCTTAAACTCGAGATACAATGAGCAGTTCTTC
.	18	TRBV6-2/TRBV6-3	TRBJ2-4	TRBD2	CAGSKGLAGVLAKNIQYF	TGTGCCGGCAGTAAGGGACTAGCGGGAGTCCTAGCCAAAAACATTCAGTACTTC
many	16	TRBV12-3/TRBV12-4	TRBJ2-3	.	CASSLRDSTYVNTQYF	TGTGCCAGCAGTTTGCGGGACTCGACCTATGTAAATACGCAGTATTTT
many	16	TRBV30	TRBJ2-5	TRBD1	CAWQPSAGGAGETQYF	TGTGCCTGGCAACCCTCCGCAGGGGGCGCGGGGGAGACCCAGTACTTC
many	12	TRBV2	TRBJ1-1	.	CARKTRNTEAFF	TGTGCCCGAAAGACACGTAACACTGAAGCTTTCTTT
.	16	TRBV20-1	TRBJ1-4	.	CSARAGGSATNEKLFF	TGCAGTGCTAGAGCTGGCGGGTCGGCAACTAATGAAAAACTGTTTTTT
.	16	TRBV29-1	TRBJ2-5	.	CSVGGSQGDEVKTQYF	TGCAGCGTGGGGGGGAGCCAGGGGGATGAGGTTAAGACCCAGTACTTC